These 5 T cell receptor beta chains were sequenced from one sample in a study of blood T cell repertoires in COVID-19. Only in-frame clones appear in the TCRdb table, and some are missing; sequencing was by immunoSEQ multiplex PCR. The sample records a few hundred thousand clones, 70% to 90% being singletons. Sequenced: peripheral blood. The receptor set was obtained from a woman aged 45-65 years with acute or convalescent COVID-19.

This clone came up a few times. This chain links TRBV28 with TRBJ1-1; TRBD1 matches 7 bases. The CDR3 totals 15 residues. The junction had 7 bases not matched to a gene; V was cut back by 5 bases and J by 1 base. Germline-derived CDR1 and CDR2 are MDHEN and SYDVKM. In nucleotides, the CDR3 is TGTGCCAGCAGTCAAGGGGGCGTCAGGAACACTGAAGCTTTCTTT. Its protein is CASSQGGVRNTEAFF.

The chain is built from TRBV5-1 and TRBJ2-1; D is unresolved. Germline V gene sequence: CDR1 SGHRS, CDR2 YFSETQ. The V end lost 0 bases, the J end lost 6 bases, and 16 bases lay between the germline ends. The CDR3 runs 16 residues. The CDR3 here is CASSLAGTPGTNEQFF. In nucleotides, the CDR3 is TGCGCCAGCAGCTTGGCCGGCACTCCGGGTACCAATGAGCAGTTCTTC.

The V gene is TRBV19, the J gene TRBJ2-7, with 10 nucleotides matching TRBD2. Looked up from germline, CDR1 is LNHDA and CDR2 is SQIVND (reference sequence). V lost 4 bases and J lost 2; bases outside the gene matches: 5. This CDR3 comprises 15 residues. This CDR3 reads CASSTRTSGPYEQYF. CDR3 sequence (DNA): TGTGCCAGTAGTACCCGGACTAGCGGACCCTACGAGCAGTACTTC.

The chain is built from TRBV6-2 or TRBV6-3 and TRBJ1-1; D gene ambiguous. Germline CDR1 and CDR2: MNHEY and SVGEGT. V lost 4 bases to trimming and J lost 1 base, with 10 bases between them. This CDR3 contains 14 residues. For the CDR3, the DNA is TGTGCCAGCAGTTCCCCTTACAGGAACACTGAAGCTTTCTTT. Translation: CASSSPYRNTEAFF.

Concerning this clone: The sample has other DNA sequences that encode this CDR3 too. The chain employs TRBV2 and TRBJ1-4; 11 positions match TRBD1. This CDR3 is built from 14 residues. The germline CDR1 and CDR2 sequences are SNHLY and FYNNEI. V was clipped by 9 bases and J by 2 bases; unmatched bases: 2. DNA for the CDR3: TGTGCCAGTCGGGACAGGGGGACTAATGAAAAACTGTTTTTT. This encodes CASRDRGTNEKLFF.